The 30 T cell receptor beta chains in this list originate from one sample, sequenced in a study of T-cell memory formation after mild COVID-19. TCRdb redid the calling of the 5' RACE reads with MiXCR, one entry per CDR3 protein. Of 450,000 or so distinct CDR3 sequences in the sample, 25% were seen once. The sequenced material came from PBMCs or a T cell subset sorted from them (not recorded which). These receptors all stem from an adult woman who had mild COVID-19 (a few samples of this study predate the infection). Cell type and time point are not known.

The sample holds a few counts of this clonotype. The rearrangement joins TRBV7-6 to TRBJ2-1; D is perhaps TRBD2 (6 bases). V was cut by 1 base and J by 0 bases, with 19 bases left in between. CDR1 and CDR2 from the germline V gene are SGHVS and FNYEAQ. This CDR3 spans 19 amino acids. CDR3 loop: CASSLDRLEGGDSYNEQFF. CDR3 DNA sequence: TGTGCCAGCAGCTTAGATCGATTAGAGGGAGGTGACTCCTACAATGAGCAGTTCTTC.

In this sample, this clonotype turned up a few times. V and J are TRBV7-3 and TRBJ2-7; 8 nucleotides align to TRBD2. This CDR3 is 14 amino acids long. Trimming took 3 bases from V and 6 from J; bases not matched to a gene: 7. Germline CDR1 reads SGHTA; CDR2 reads FQGTGA. CDR3 nucleotides: TGTGCCAGCAGCTTCGACGGGGGGGCCGGCGAGCAGTACTTC. Protein product: CASSFDGGAGEQYF.

V gene TRBV5-1 combines with J gene TRBJ1-1; TRBD1 matches 10 bases. CDR1 is SGHRS, CDR2 YFSETQ, per germline. The CDR3 covers 16 residues. V lost 3 bases to trimming and J lost 2 bases; unmatched junction nucleotides: 7. CDR3 loop: CASSSRRQGANTEAFF. The CDR3 nucleotides read TGCGCCAGCAGCTCACGACGACAGGGGGCAAACACTGAAGCTTTCTTT.

This clonotype was seen more than once but under ten times. The genes are TRBV20-1 and TRBJ2-3; maybe TRBD2 (6 bases). With 4 bases removed from V and 3 bases from J, the gap between germline ends came to 17 bases. The V gene's germline CDR1 is DFQATT and CDR2 SNEGSKA (reference sequence). The CDR3 sequence is 15 residues long. CDR3 sequence: CSAITTWGETDTQYF. For the CDR3, the DNA is TGCAGTGCTATTACAACCTGGGGGGAAACAGATACGCAGTATTTT.

This clonotype was recorded a few times. The V gene is TRBV24-1, the J gene TRBJ2-1, with 7 bases that match TRBD2. V shed 9 bases, J shed 1 base, and the junction held 5 bases outside the gene matches. The V gene's germline CDR1 is KGHDR and CDR2 SFDVKD. The CDR3 loop spans 14 amino acids. CDR3 amino acids: CATSGEGSYNEQFF. DNA for the CDR3: TGTGCCACCTCCGGGGAGGGGTCCTACAATGAGCAGTTCTTC.

The rearrangement joins TRBV12-3 or TRBV12-4 to TRBJ2-1, with D perhaps matching TRBD1 or TRBD2 (6 bases each). The CDR3 runs 15 residues. V dropped 8 bases and J dropped 7 bases, with 21 bases sitting between them. The CDR3 loop reads CASRGTPDRNNEQFF. In DNA, the CDR3 is TGTGCCAGCCGCGGGACACCCGACCGTAATAATGAGCAGTTCTTC.

The sample holds a few counts of this clonotype. This chain joins TRBV3-1 and TRBJ1-1; no clear D. V lost 5 bases and J 4 bases, leaving 20 bases between the germline ends. The CDR3 sequence is 16 residues long. The germline CDR1 and CDR2 sequences are LGHDT and YNNKEL (reference sequence). The CDR3, as DNA: TGTGCCAGCAGCTCCTCCAGTGGGCTGGTGGGCACTGAAGCTTTCTTT. Translating it yields CASSSSSGLVGTEAFF.

V gene TRBV30 combines with J gene TRBJ1-6; D might be TRBD1 (6 bases). The ends were cut back, 2 bases at V and 7 bases at J, with 12 bases in the middle. Per the germline V gene, CDR1 is GTSNPN and CDR2 is SVGIG (reference sequence). The CDR3 spans 14 residues. CDR3 DNA: TGTGCCTGGAGTCAGGGGACGCGAAATTCACCCCTCCACTTT. It is translated as CAWSQGTRNSPLHF.

CDR3 nucleotide sequence: TGTGCCACCAGTGATATGGGGGCGGACATTCAGTACTTC. Translated: CATSDMGADIQYF. The chain carries TRBV24-1 and TRBJ2-4; a possible D gene is TRBD1 (6 bases). V gave up 3 bases and J gave up 8 bases, with 10 bases separating them. The CDR3 consists of 13 residues. The germline V gene encodes CDR1 KGHDR and CDR2 SFDVKD.

This clonotype was seen repeatedly, ten times or more. V gene TRBV29-1 combines with J gene TRBJ2-7; no firm D call. Trimming shortened V by 3 bases and J by 1 base, and 16 bases separated the two germline ends. CDR3 size: 15 residues. CDR1 is SQVTM and CDR2 is ANQGSEA in the germline V gene. The CDR3, as DNA: TGCAGCGTTGAGCTTTTTCCAGGCCAATCCTACGAGCAGTACTTC. As protein: CSVELFPGQSYEQYF.

This clonotype has just a few counts. This sequence joins TRBV4-1 and TRBJ2-1; D may match TRBD1 or TRBD2 (6 bases each). V lost 4 bases, J lost 9 bases, and 10 bases lay in between. Per the germline V gene, CDR1 is MGHRA and CDR2 is YSYEKL. The CDR3 length is 12 residues. In nucleotides, the CDR3 is TGCGCCAGCAGCCGTACGGGGGCTGAGCAGTTCTTC. Its protein product is CASSRTGAEQFF.

This clonotype was observed a handful of times. The chain employs TRBV9 and TRBJ2-7; 11 nucleotides agree with TRBD2. CDR3 length: 14 amino acids. From germline, CDR1 is SGDLS and CDR2 YYNGEE. The trim removed 1 base at V and 6 bases at J, leaving 3 bases unmatched. This chain's CDR3 is CASSVTGTSGEQYF. CDR3 nucleotides: TGTGCCAGCAGCGTAACCGGGACTAGCGGCGAGCAGTACTTC.

This rearrangement joins TRBV7-9 to TRBJ2-5; D perhaps matches TRBD2 (5 bases). The CDR3 is made up of 15 amino acids. V lost 5 bases to trimming and J lost 3 bases, with 16 bases between them. From germline, CDR1 is SEHNR and CDR2 FQNEAQ (reference sequence). The CDR3, as DNA: TGTGCCAGCAGCCCCACCTCTGGGAGTGAAGAGACCCAGTACTTC. Amino acids: CASSPTSGSEETQYF.

There are a few counts of this clonotype. The chain links TRBV27 to TRBJ2-3, with 8 positions matching TRBD1. CDR3 length: 15 residues. Trimming at V came to 3 bases and at J to 4 bases, leaving 6 bases not matched to a gene. CDR1 is MNHEY, CDR2 SMNVEV, per germline (reference sequence). The CDR3 DNA is TGTGCCAGCAGTTTGATCAGGGGGCCCTCAGATACGCAGTATTTT. Protein: CASSLIRGPSDTQYF.

The chain uses TRBV7-2 and TRBJ2-1; D ambiguous. CDR3 length: 15 residues. Germline assignment: CDR1 SGHTA and CDR2 FQGNSA. V was shortened by 4 bases and J by 0 bases, with 10 bases between the two germline ends. The CDR3 nucleotides are TGTGCCAGCAGCTCTACTTATAGCTCCTACAATGAGCAGTTCTTC. Protein: CASSSTYSSYNEQFF.

This clonotype has ten or more counts. This sequence joins TRBV7-9 and TRBJ2-6, with a weak D call TRBD1 (6 bases). Per the germline V gene, CDR1 is SEHNR and CDR2 is FQNEAQ (reference sequence). The CDR3 is 17 residues long. Trimming pared 5 bases from V and 0 bases from J, leaving 14 bases between. This CDR3 reads CASSQGPRRSGANVLTF. The CDR3 DNA reads as TGTGCCAGCAGCCAGGGGCCCCGACGCTCTGGGGCCAACGTCCTGACTTTC.

This clonotype showed up many times. The chain joins TRBV7-9 to TRBJ2-5; TRBD2 aligns across 13 bases. This CDR3 is built from 16 residues. Germline CDR1 SEHNR, CDR2 FQNEAQ (reference sequence). Unmatched junction bases numbered 7, after V lost 5 bases and J lost 4 bases. CDR3 bases: TGTGCCAGCAGCCAGACTAGCGGGGGGACCGGAGAGACCCAGTACTTC. The encoded protein is CASSQTSGGTGETQYF.

This sequence joins TRBV24-1 and TRBJ2-2, with a weak D call TRBD1 (5 bases). V was clipped by 4 bases and J by 4 bases, with 15 bases between them. Per germline, CDR1 KGHDR and CDR2 SFDVKD. The CDR3 is made up of 16 amino acids. In DNA form, the CDR3 reads TGTGCCACCAGTGACCCCGTTGCAGGGCCCACCGGGGAGCTGTTTTTT. Its protein product is CATSDPVAGPTGELFF.

This chain joins TRBV5-1 and TRBJ2-6; either TRBD1 or TRBD2 may fit D (5 bases each). CDR3 length: 19 residues. Germline CDR1 reads SGHRS; CDR2 reads YFSETQ. Trimming stripped 0 bases from V and 5 bases from J, with 21 bases between. CDR3 residues: CASSLDVRGGPGRANVLTF. The DNA for the CDR3 is TGCGCCAGCAGCTTGGATGTTCGGGGCGGCCCCGGTCGGGCCAACGTCCTGACTTTC.

This rearrangement joins TRBV12-3 or TRBV12-4 to TRBJ2-1, with TRBD2 matching 8 bases. The trim removed 7 bases at V and 6 bases at J, leaving 11 bases unmatched. The CDR3 has 15 residues. CDR3 protein: CASTSWAGGRNEQFF. The CDR3 DNA reads as TGTGCCAGCACCTCCTGGGCGGGGGGACGCAATGAGCAGTTCTTC.

The J gene is TRBJ1-1, the V gene TRBV29-1; D gene uncertain. V lost 7 bases to trimming and J lost 0 bases, with 6 bases between them. CDR3 length: 11 residues. Germline lookup yields CDR1 SQVTM and CDR2 ANQGSEA. The DNA for the CDR3 is TGCAGCGCCTTCATGAACACTGAAGCTTTCTTT. Protein sequence: CSAFMNTEAFF.

As for this clonotype: With a much larger clone just one base away, this may be a read error. V usage is TRBV20-1 and J usage is TRBJ1-5; no clear D. CDR3 length: 15 residues. Per the germline V gene, CDR1 is DFQATT and CDR2 is SNEGSKA (reference sequence). DNA of the CDR3: TGCGGTGCTAGCCCCCCAGCAGAGGCCTCGGGTCTCCAGCATTTT. It yields the protein CGASPPAEASGLQHF.

This clonotype was detected only a few times. This chain joins TRBV6-1 and TRBJ1-6; D is unclear. Germline CDR1 reads MNHNS; CDR2 reads SASEGT. CDR3 length: 17 residues. Deletions cut 1 base from V and 0 bases from J, with 10 bases between. This CDR3 reads CASSEVGGSSYNSPLHF. The CDR3 bases are TGTGCCAGCAGTGAAGTTGGCGGAAGCTCCTATAATTCACCCCTCCACTTT.

This clonotype was counted a few times. The chain links TRBV29-1 to TRBJ1-1; D is perhaps TRBD1 (6 bases). Trimming cost V 4 bases and J 5 bases, with 14 bases left between them. CDR3 length equals 13 residues. Germline loops: CDR1 SQVTM, CDR2 ANQGSEA. CDR3 in DNA: TGCAGCGTTGCCCCGGGACAACGGACTGAAGCTTTCTTT. Translating it yields CSVAPGQRTEAFF.

The V call is TRBV6-5, the J call TRBJ2-7; D gene uncertain. CDR1 is MNHEY, CDR2 SVGAGI, per germline. The CDR3 runs to 15 residues. V was pared by 6 bases and J by 1 base, with 16 bases between. The CDR3 nucleotides are TGTGCCAGCAGCATCGCAGGTGATCCGTCCTACGAGCAGTACTTC. Residues: CASSIAGDPSYEQYF.

In this sample, this clonotype turned up a few times. This chain uses TRBV4-1 with TRBJ2-7; maybe TRBD1 (6 bases). V was shortened by 1 base and J by 6 bases, with 10 bases between the two germline ends. The CDR3 consists of 13 residues. Germline V gene sequence: CDR1 MGHRA, CDR2 YSYEKL. The CDR3 is CASSQVTGPEQYF. The CDR3 nucleotides are TGCGCCAGCAGCCAAGTTACAGGGCCCGAGCAGTACTTC.

The sample holds a few counts of this clonotype. The CDR3 region is CSVSKPGLSYNEQFF. For the CDR3, the DNA is TGCAGTGTTTCAAAACCGGGGCTTAGCTACAATGAGCAGTTCTTC. The V and J genes are TRBV20-1 and TRBJ2-1, with D possibly called TRBD1 or TRBD2 (5 bases each). The CDR3 has 15 residues. Germline loops: CDR1 DFQATT, CDR2 SNEGSKA (reference sequence). With 7 bases removed from V and 3 bases from J, the gap between germline ends came to 19 bases.

The CDR3 spells CASSPQLLGDNEQFF. The CDR3 nucleotides are TGTGCCAGCAGCCCCCAGCTCCTAGGGGACAATGAGCAGTTCTTC. The genes are TRBV7-2 and TRBJ2-1; a possible D gene is TRBD1 (5 bases). The CDR3 extends over 15 amino acids. CDR1 and CDR2 from the germline V gene are SGHTA and FQGNSA. V lost 5 bases to trimming and J lost 5 bases, with 16 bases between them.

In this sample, this clonotype turned up a few times. The chain uses TRBV15 and TRBJ2-5, with a tentative D call TRBD1 (5 bases). V lost 8 bases, J lost 1 base, and 11 bases lay in between. The CDR3 covers 13 residues. Germline V gene lookup returns CDR1 LNHNV and CDR2 YYDKDF (reference sequence). The CDR3 spells CATGNRSQETQYF. For the CDR3, the DNA is TGTGCCACCGGTAACAGGTCCCAAGAGACCCAGTACTTC.

The chain uses TRBV4-1 and TRBJ2-5; 7 nucleotides align to TRBD1. The CDR3 has 17 amino acids. The junction had 7 bases not matched to a gene; V was cut back by 0 bases and J by 0 bases. Per the germline V gene, CDR1 is MGHRA and CDR2 is YSYEKL. The CDR3 region is CASSQEGQTANQETQYF. CDR3 in DNA: TGCGCCAGCAGCCAAGAGGGACAGACAGCGAACCAAGAGACCCAGTACTTC.